A single sample is the source of the 30 T cell receptor beta chains below, sequenced in a study of T cell changes during pregnancy in multiple sclerosis. The protocol was immunoSEQ multiplex PCR, while the TCRdb copy is restricted to in-frame clones and leaves out a portion. Here the sample spans around 99,000 clones, roughly 92% being singletons. The specimen was peripheral blood, collected in the first trimester of pregnancy. These receptors were obtained from a female donor with multiple sclerosis, enrolled in a pregnancy study.

This clone was counted many times. Sequence at one end of the junction differs from germline and may be a read error. The chain uses TRBV7-7 and TRBJ2-7; 13 bases fit TRBD2. The germline V gene encodes CDR1 SSHAT and CDR2 FNYEAQ (reference sequence). The CDR3 spans 17 residues. Written as DNA, the CDR3 is TGTGCTAGCAGCCCTATGGGACTAGCGGGAATTTACTACGAGCAGTACTTC. It yields the protein CASSPMGLAGIYYEQYF.

CDR3 residues: CASSPFLQGSNEQFF. The CDR3 DNA is TGCGCCAGCAGCCCCTTTCTACAGGGGTCCAATGAGCAGTTCTTC. The chain uses TRBV4-1 and TRBJ2-1; 7 bases are shared with TRBD1. Germline-derived CDR1 and CDR2 are MGHRA and YSYEKL. J gave up 6 bases and V 4 bases, and 9 bases lay outside the gene matches. This CDR3 is built from 15 residues.

The V gene is TRBV10-2, the J gene TRBJ2-1; TRBD2 matches at 9 bases. Trimming removed 8 bases from V and 3 bases from J; junction bases left unmatched: 11. This CDR3 spans 16 amino acids. Germline CDR1 WSHSY, CDR2 SAAADI. Here the CDR3 reads CASRPSGVPHYNEQFF. CDR3 DNA sequence: TGCGCCAGCCGGCCTAGCGGGGTCCCCCACTACAATGAGCAGTTCTTC.

The rearrangement uses TRBV5-8 and TRBJ2-3, with 10 bases matching TRBD2. Germline CDR1 and CDR2: SGHTS and YDEGEE. Unmatched junction bases numbered 9, after V lost 4 bases and J lost 4 bases. The CDR3 spans 16 residues. The CDR3 region has the DNA TGTGCCAGCAGCACGCCAGCGGGAGGGCCCTCAGATACGCAGTATTTT. Translated, it gives CASSTPAGGPSDTQYF.

A single count supports this clone. The J gene is TRBJ2-5, the V gene TRBV6-1; D is undetermined. The V end lost 5 bases, the J end lost 5 bases, and 9 bases lay between the germline ends. There are 12 residues in the CDR3. Germline CDR1 reads MNHNS; CDR2 reads SASEGT. Here the CDR3 reads CASSSVGETQYF. The CDR3 DNA reads as TGTGCCAGCAGTTCAGTCGGGGAGACCCAGTACTTC.

This clone came up once. This chain joins TRBV9 and TRBJ2-7, with 10 bases identical to TRBD2. Losses at the gene ends were 4 bases for V and 1 base for J; bases not matched to a gene: 8. The CDR3 covers 16 residues. The germline V gene encodes CDR1 SGDLS and CDR2 YYNGEE. The CDR3 sequence is CASSPGGSGRSYEQYF. CDR3 sequence (DNA): TGTGCCAGCAGCCCCGGGGGTAGCGGGAGGTCCTACGAGCAGTACTTC.

V and J are TRBV2 and TRBJ2-1, with 11 bases matching TRBD1. Germline V gene data show CDR1 as SNHLY and CDR2 as FYNNEI. The CDR3 consists of 16 residues. The V gene end was trimmed by 5 bases and the J gene end by 4 bases; junction bases not matched to a gene: 7. In DNA, the CDR3 is TGTGCCAGCAGTTATACCGGGACAGGGGGGTACAATGAGCAGTTCTTC. Protein sequence: CASSYTGTGGYNEQFF.

The CDR3 reads CASSLGNRGETEAFF. CDR3 DNA sequence: TGCGCCAGCAGCTTGGGCAACAGGGGAGAAACTGAAGCTTTCTTT. The V call is TRBV5-1, the J call TRBJ1-1; 7 nucleotides agree with TRBD1. Looked up from germline, CDR1 is SGHRS and CDR2 is YFSETQ. The length of the CDR3 is 15 residues. With V trimmed by 0 bases and J by 5 bases, 7 bases remained unmatched.

The V and J genes are TRBV27 and TRBJ2-7; 8 nucleotides align to TRBD2. CDR1 and CDR2 from the germline V gene are MNHEY and SMNVEV (reference sequence). The J segment lost 2 bases and the V segment lost 2 bases, leaving 2 bases of the junction unmatched. The CDR3 is 14 residues long. The CDR3 DNA sequence: TGTGCCAGCAGTTTACTAGCGGGCGCCTACGAGCAGTACTTC. It specifies CASSLLAGAYEQYF.

The CDR3: CAISLTGTDYGYTF. The CDR3 region has the DNA TGTGCCATCAGTTTGACCGGGACAGACTATGGCTACACCTTC. The chain has TRBV10-3 and TRBJ1-2; 7 bases fit TRBD1. V lost 5 bases, J lost 3 bases, and 6 bases stayed unmatched. This CDR3 is 14 amino acids long. The germline V gene encodes CDR1 ENHRY and CDR2 SYGVKD.

This clone appeared a few times. This chain connects TRBV5-1 to TRBJ2-2; 10 nucleotides match TRBD1. This CDR3 contains 16 residues. Trimming at V came to 4 bases and at J to 7 bases, leaving 10 bases not matched to a gene. Germline V gene sequence: CDR1 SGHRS, CDR2 YFSETQ. CDR3 DNA: TGCGCCAGCAGCCCCGGACAGGGGGGAAGGGACGGGGAGCTGTTTTTT. Residues: CASSPGQGGRDGELFF.

The chain recombines TRBV6-6 with TRBJ1-1, with 10 bases identical to TRBD1. The CDR3 contains 15 residues. The ends lost 2 bases at V and 1 base at J; junction bases unmatched: 1. CDR1 MNHNY and CDR2 SVGAGI come from the germline V gene (reference sequence). CDR3 bases: TGTGCCAGCAGTTACCGGACAGGGGGGAACACTGAAGCTTTCTTT. Its protein is CASSYRTGGNTEAFF.

The rearrangement joins TRBV5-1 to TRBJ1-2; the match to TRBD1 covers 7 bases. The CDR3 totals 12 residues. Trimming at V came to 5 bases and at J to 5 bases, leaving 3 bases not matched to a gene. Per the germline V gene, CDR1 is SGHRS and CDR2 is YFSETQ. CDR3 in DNA: TGCGCCAGCAGAGCAGGGGGGTATGGCTACACCTTC. This sequence encodes CASRAGGYGYTF.

CDR3 loop: CASSLLGVSEQYF. CDR3 DNA: TGTGCCAGCAGCCTTCTCGGGGTATCCGAGCAGTACTTC. The V and J genes are TRBV5-5 and TRBJ2-7; a weak D match, TRBD2 (5 bases). V was trimmed by 4 bases and J by 6 bases, leaving 14 bases between them. This CDR3 is 13 amino acids long. From germline, CDR1 is SGHKS and CDR2 YYEKEE (reference sequence).

The V and J genes are TRBV28 and TRBJ2-7, with TRBD2 identical over 8 bases. Trimming took 2 bases from V and 5 from J; bases not matched to a gene: 2. Germline V gene lookup returns CDR1 MDHEN and CDR2 SYDVKM. CDR3 size: 13 residues. This CDR3 is CASSLLAGHEQYF. The CDR3 nucleotides are TGTGCCAGCAGTTTACTAGCGGGCCACGAGCAGTACTTC. Based on the CDR3 plus reference TRBV28 and TRBJ2-7, the full variable domain is DVKVTQSSRYLVKRTGEKVFLECVQDMDHENMFWYRQDPGLGLRLIYFSYDVKMKEKGDIPEGYSVSREKKERFSLILESASTNQTSMYLCASSLLAGHEQYFGPGTRLTVT.

The chain uses TRBV28 and TRBJ1-2, with a possible D match to TRBD1 (5 bases). The CDR3 has 13 amino acids. CDR1 and CDR2 from the germline V gene are MDHEN and SYDVKM. Trimming pared 1 base from V and 2 bases from J, leaving 5 bases between. As DNA, the CDR3 is TGTGCCAGCAGTTTATCAGGGAACTATGGCTACACCTTC. Encoded protein: CASSLSGNYGYTF.

The chain couples TRBV19 to TRBJ1-2; weak D call: TRBD1 (6 bases). The CDR3 is 15 residues long. Trimming removed 5 bases from V and 4 bases from J, with 17 bases in between. Germline V gene data show CDR1 as LNHDA and CDR2 as SQIVND (reference sequence). The CDR3 sequence: CASSVNRVGIYGYTF. The CDR3 DNA sequence: TGTGCCAGTAGTGTCAACAGGGTCGGGATCTATGGCTACACCTTC.

The rearrangement links TRBV15 to TRBJ2-3, with TRBD1 identical over 10 bases. The CDR3 runs 14 residues. Per the germline V gene, CDR1 is LNHNV and CDR2 is YYDKDF (reference sequence). The ends lost 3 bases at V and 6 bases at J; junction bases unmatched: 3. This CDR3 reads CATSRDRGGDTQYF. CDR3 nucleotides: TGTGCCACCAGCAGGGACAGGGGGGGGGATACGCAGTATTTT.

V usage is TRBV18 and J usage is TRBJ2-7; D not resolved. The CDR3 sequence is 10 residues long. The V and J ends lost 6 bases and 7 bases respectively, with 7 bases between them. CDR1 and CDR2 (germline): KGHSH, LQKENI. CDR3 sequence: CASSPEEQYF. CDR3 sequence (DNA): TGTGCCAGCTCTCCGGAGGAGCAGTACTTC.

A few counts support this clone. The chain joins TRBV21-1 to TRBJ1-3; no check of the table's D call, TRBD1, against the DNA was made. TRBV21-1 is a listed pseudogene. This CDR3 is 12 amino acids long. The CDR3 DNA is TGTGCCAGCAGGGTACAGGGAAACACCATATATTTT. Amino acid sequence: CASRVQGNTIYF.

The chain uses TRBV11-2 and TRBJ2-1, with TRBD1 identical over 10 bases. Trimming removed 5 bases from V and 8 bases from J; junction bases left unmatched: 9. The CDR3 loop spans 15 amino acids. Germline V gene lookup returns CDR1 SGHAT and CDR2 FQNNGV. The DNA of the CDR3 is TGTGCCAGCAGCCCGGGACAGGGGAATTATGATGAGCAGTTCTTC. It specifies CASSPGQGNYDEQFF.

The chain links TRBV27 to TRBJ2-3; D gene ambiguous. Trimming left V 6 bases short and J 0 bases short, with 10 bases between. Germline CDR1 and CDR2: MNHEY and SMNVEV (reference sequence). CDR3 size: 14 residues. CDR3 protein: CASRWATSTDTQYF. The CDR3 nucleotides are TGTGCCAGCAGATGGGCAACTAGCACAGATACGCAGTATTTT.

The chain combines TRBV2 with TRBJ2-7; D might be TRBD1 (6 bases). V dropped 7 bases and J dropped 2 bases, with 15 bases sitting between them. The CDR3 is 14 residues long. Germline CDR1 SNHLY, CDR2 FYNNEI. CDR3 region: CASNPDRLTYEQYF. CDR3 DNA sequence: TGTGCCAGCAATCCTGACAGGCTGACCTACGAGCAGTACTTC.

The chain carries TRBV10-3 and TRBJ1-1; D might be TRBD1 (5 bases). With 8 bases removed from V and 1 base from J, the gap between germline ends came to 20 bases. The germline V gene has CDR1 ENHRY and CDR2 SYGVKD. The CDR3 contains 16 residues. In DNA form, the CDR3 reads TGTGCCATCGGTCCAGGGTTGGGGCGGGGGAACACTGAAGCTTTCTTT. It codes for CAIGPGLGRGNTEAFF.

The chain joins TRBV5-6 to TRBJ2-7, with D tentatively TRBD1 (6 bases). Trimming took off 3 bases at V and 0 bases at J, with 10 bases between the two ends. CDR3 length equals 14 residues. Germline CDR1 and CDR2: SGHDT and YYEEEE. In DNA form, the CDR3 reads TGTGCCAGCAGCTCCTACAGGGTCTCCTACGAGCAGTACTTC. Its translation: CASSSYRVSYEQYF. Full variable domain (missing parts from reference TRBV5-6 and TRBJ2-7): DAGVTQSPTHLIKTRGQQVTLRCSPKSGHDTVSWYQQALGQGPQFIFQYYEEEERQRGNFPDRFSGHQFPNYSSELNVNALLLGDSALYLCASSSYRVSYEQYFGPGTRLTVT.

This clone was seen a handful of times. The gene calls are TRBV27 and TRBJ2-7, with TRBD1 identical over 10 bases. This CDR3 is 13 amino acids long. J gave up 5 bases and V 7 bases, and 5 bases lay outside the gene matches. CDR1 is MNHEY, CDR2 SMNVEV, per germline (reference sequence). The CDR3 protein is CASKGQGIHEQYF. As DNA, the CDR3 is TGTGCCAGCAAGGGACAGGGGATCCACGAGCAGTACTTC.

The genes are TRBV6-5 and TRBJ2-7; D might be TRBD1 (5 bases). Germline V gene data show CDR1 as MNHEY and CDR2 as SVGAGI. The CDR3 is 13 amino acids. V lost 5 bases and J lost 7, with 15 bases in between. The CDR3 coding sequence is TGTGCCAGCAGTCGCAGTCACGCAGGGGAGCAGTACTTC. It is translated as CASSRSHAGEQYF.

This chain links TRBV19 with TRBJ2-1, with 7 bases aligning to TRBD1. With V trimmed by 7 bases and J by 7 bases, 4 bases remained unmatched. Germline CDR1 LNHDA, CDR2 SQIVND (reference sequence). This CDR3 comprises 12 residues. The CDR3 spells CASNDRANEQFF. CDR3 DNA sequence: TGTGCCAGTAACGACAGGGCAAATGAGCAGTTCTTC.

This chain uses TRBV19 with TRBJ2-7, with 7 bases identical to TRBD2. CDR1 is LNHDA, CDR2 SQIVND, per germline (reference sequence). After removal of 3 bases from V and 1 base from J, the junction contained 3 bases not matched to a gene. The length of the CDR3 is 14 residues. CDR3 residues: CASSMTSTSYEQYF. In nucleotides, the CDR3 is TGTGCCAGTAGTATGACTAGCACGTCCTACGAGCAGTACTTC.

This chain uses TRBV5-1 with TRBJ2-1; 10 bases line up with TRBD1. The V segment lost 4 bases and the J segment 8 bases; nucleotides outside the gene matches: 12. The CDR3 consists of 16 residues. Per the germline V gene, CDR1 is SGHRS and CDR2 is YFSETQ. The CDR3, as DNA: TGCGCCAGCAGCCATGCTTTGGGACAGGGGTTTTATGAGCAGTTCTTC. Protein sequence: CASSHALGQGFYEQFF.